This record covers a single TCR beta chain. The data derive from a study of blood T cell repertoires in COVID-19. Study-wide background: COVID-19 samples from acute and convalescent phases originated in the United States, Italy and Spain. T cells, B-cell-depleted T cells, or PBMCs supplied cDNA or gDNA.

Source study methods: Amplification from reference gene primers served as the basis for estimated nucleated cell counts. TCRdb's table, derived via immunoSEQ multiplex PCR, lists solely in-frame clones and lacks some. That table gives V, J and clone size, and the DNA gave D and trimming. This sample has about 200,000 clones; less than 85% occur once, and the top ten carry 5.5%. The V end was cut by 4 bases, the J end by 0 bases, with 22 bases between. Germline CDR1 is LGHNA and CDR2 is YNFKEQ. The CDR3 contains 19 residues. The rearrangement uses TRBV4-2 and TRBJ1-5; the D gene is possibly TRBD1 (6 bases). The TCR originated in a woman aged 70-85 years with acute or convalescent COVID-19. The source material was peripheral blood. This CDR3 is CASSLSGHEAFYSNQPQHF. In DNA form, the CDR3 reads TGTGCCAGCAGCCTGTCGGGACACGAAGCCTTTTATAGCAATCAGCCCCAGCATTTT.